The source of this T cell receptor (beta chain) is a study of blood T cells in healthy people across ages. This clonotype was counted many times. The antigen remains undetermined. With 6 bases removed from V and 5 bases from J, the gap between germline ends came to 17 bases. The CDR3 is 14 amino acids. CDR1 is MDHEN and CDR2 is SYDVKM in the germline V gene. Whole-study results and caveats: Observed TCR beta diversity showed a strong correlation with the percentage of naive T cells as measured by flow cytometry. Among T cells, TCR beta diversity per million cells dropped roughly linearly as age rose.

It was with a sample-barcoded 5' primer and a J-beta primer mix that a second PCR of roughly 7 to 12 cycles was run. Every molecule of cDNA carried a tag from a template-switch adaptor with 12 random nucleotides. Via MiXCR, TCRdb re-called the 5' RACE reads, giving one row per CDR3 protein. The sample consists of fewer than 800,000 distinct CDR3 sequences, roughly 21% of them appearing once. The sequence was collected from a man between 65 and 85 years old in good health. The chain couples TRBV28 to TRBJ2-7; TRBD2 is a possible D gene (6 bases). Sample: blood. CDR3 nucleotides: TGTGCCAGCAGCCCACTGGCGGGGTACAACGAGCAGTACTTC. This sequence encodes CASSPLAGYNEQYF.